Presented here are 30 T cell receptor beta chains from one specimen sequenced in a study of cytomegalovirus exposure and HLA in healthy donors. PCR was performed using 60 Vbeta and 13 Jbeta primers. The repertoire was sequenced with immunoSEQ multiplex PCR; TCRdb's copy has only in-frame clones and lacks some. The data show approximately 190,000 clones, roughly 80% seen once. Sequences were obtained from PBMCs. Every receptor here comes from a woman aged 25 to 45 in good health and CMV-seropositive.

The chain has TRBV4-2 and TRBJ1-1, with 12 bases aligning to TRBD1. Germline V gene sequence: CDR1 LGHNA, CDR2 YNFKEQ. This CDR3 region has 18 residues. After removal of 0 bases from V and 4 bases from J, the junction contained 9 bases not matched to a gene. In DNA form, the CDR3 reads TGTGCCAGCAGCCAAGATGGGGGACAGGGGGCGATGGGCACTGAAGCTTTCTTT. This codes for CASSQDGGQGAMGTEAFF.

The J gene is TRBJ2-7, the V gene TRBV7-9; no definite D call. The CDR3 consists of 11 residues. Germline CDR1 and CDR2: SEHNR and FQNEAQ (reference sequence). Trimming took 10 bases from V and 3 from J, leaving 10 bases between them. For the CDR3, the DNA is TGTGCCACCCGCGGCGGCTACGAGCAGTACTTC. This translates into CATRGGYEQYF.

This chain links TRBV27 with TRBJ2-7, with TRBD2 matching 10 bases. The germline CDR1 and CDR2 sequences are MNHEY and SMNVEV (reference sequence). The CDR3 spans 16 residues. With V trimmed by 5 bases and J by 3 bases, 10 bases remained unmatched. CDR3 protein: CASSGDTGTSVYEQYF. CDR3 nucleotides: TGTGCCAGCAGTGGGGACACCGGGACTAGCGTCTACGAGCAGTACTTC.

This clone appeared once. This sequence joins TRBV5-6 and TRBJ1-6, with 11 bases lining up with TRBD1. From germline, CDR1 is SGHDT and CDR2 YYEEEE. V gave up 1 base and J gave up 4 bases; unmatched junction bases: 10. The CDR3 consists of 19 residues. As DNA, the CDR3 is TGTGCCAGCAGCTTGAAGAGAGGGGGGACAGGGGGTTATAATTCACCCCTCCACTTT. This sequence encodes CASSLKRGGTGGYNSPLHF.

The chain is built from TRBV19 and TRBJ1-2; 9 bases are shared with TRBD1. Germline V gene lookup returns CDR1 LNHDA and CDR2 SQIVND (reference sequence). With 3 bases clipped from V and 1 base from J, the junction kept 3 bases outside the gene matches. The CDR3 is 15 residues long. This CDR3 is CASSIGQGSNYGYTF. The CDR3 nucleotides read TGTGCCAGTAGTATCGGACAGGGGAGTAACTATGGCTACACCTTC.

The V call is TRBV4-2, the J call TRBJ1-1, with 7 bases that match TRBD1. V lost 0 bases and J lost 4; bases outside the gene matches: 5. Germline CDR1 and CDR2: LGHNA and YNFKEQ. This CDR3 region has 15 residues. CDR3 region: CASSQDKGAVTEAFF. In DNA form, the CDR3 reads TGTGCCAGCAGCCAAGATAAGGGGGCTGTCACTGAAGCTTTCTTT.

The chain joins TRBV30 to TRBJ2-1, with 13 bases identical to TRBD2. The CDR3 spans 15 residues. V lost 4 bases, J lost 9 bases, and 9 bases stayed unmatched. Per the germline V gene, CDR1 is GTSNPN and CDR2 is SVGIG (reference sequence). CDR3 nucleotides: TGTGCCTGGACTGGACTAGCGGGAGTTTTTAGTGAGCAGTTCTTC. Translated: CAWTGLAGVFSEQFF.

The V gene is TRBV7-9, the J gene TRBJ2-7; TRBD2 matches 8 bases. CDR3 size: 15 residues. CDR1 is SEHNR and CDR2 is FQNEAQ in the germline V gene (reference sequence). Trimming took 5 bases from V and 2 from J; bases not matched to a gene: 8. CDR3 loop: CASSPPGGVAYEQYF. As DNA, the CDR3 is TGTGCCAGCAGCCCCCCGGGGGGGGTTGCCTACGAGCAGTACTTC.

The chain links TRBV6-5 to TRBJ2-7; the match to TRBD1 covers 9 bases. Germline assignment: CDR1 MNHEY and CDR2 SVGAGI. This CDR3 region has 13 residues. Unmatched junction bases numbered 4, after V lost 6 bases and J lost 4 bases. The CDR3 sequence: CASRGQGGYEQYF. The CDR3 DNA follows: TGTGCCAGCAGGGGACAGGGTGGTTACGAGCAGTACTTC.

This sequence joins TRBV7-2 and TRBJ1-2, with TRBD1 matching over 10 bases. V trimming: 1 base; J trimming: 4 bases; junction bases outside the gene matches: 6. The CDR3 is 16 residues long. CDR1 is SGHTA and CDR2 is FQGNSA in the germline V gene. CDR3 nucleotide sequence: TGTGCCAGCAGCTTAGTGGGGACAGGGGTGGGCTATGGCTACACCTTC. Residues: CASSLVGTGVGYGYTF.

The J gene is TRBJ2-5, the V gene TRBV19, with 7 bases fitting TRBD1. The germline CDR1 and CDR2 sequences are LNHDA and SQIVND (reference sequence). CDR3 length: 13 residues. J was trimmed by 6 bases and V by 5 bases; bases with no gene match: 6. CDR3 sequence (DNA): TGTGCCAGTAGTCGACAGGGCCGGCAGACCCAGTACTTC. Encoded protein: CASSRQGRQTQYF.

The V gene is TRBV5-4, the J gene TRBJ2-7; 10 bases line up with TRBD2. CDR3 length equals 18 residues. Per germline, CDR1 SGHNT and CDR2 YYREEE (reference sequence). The junction had 13 bases not matched to a gene; V was cut back by 2 bases and J by 2 bases. The CDR3: CASSFQRGGLRATYEQYF. Here the CDR3 DNA reads TGTGCCAGCAGCTTTCAGCGGGGGGGGCTAAGAGCCACCTACGAGCAGTACTTC. Full variable domain (remainder filled in from reference TRBV5-4 and TRBJ2-7): ETGVTQSPTHLIKTRGQQVTLRCSSQSGHNTVSWYQQALGQGPQFIFQYYREEENGRGNFPPRFSGLQFPNYSSELNVNALELDDSALYLCASSFQRGGLRATYEQYFGPGTRLTVT.

This rearrangement joins TRBV2 to TRBJ2-3, with 8 bases that match TRBD2. The germline gives CDR1 SNHLY, CDR2 FYNNEI. J lost 1 base, V lost 7 bases, and 7 bases had no gene match. The CDR3 contains 15 residues. CDR3 nucleotides: TGTGCCAGCACGAGGGTAGCGGGGCGCACAGATACGCAGTATTTT. Protein sequence: CASTRVAGRTDTQYF.

The V gene is TRBV5-4, the J gene TRBJ1-1, with a weak D call TRBD1 (6 bases). Germline V lookup: CDR1 SGHNT, CDR2 YYREEE (reference sequence). Trimming took off 6 bases at V and 2 bases at J, with 17 bases between the two ends. The CDR3 consists of 15 residues. CDR3 region: CASTLQAGANTEAFF. CDR3 DNA: TGTGCCAGCACCCTCCAGGCGGGGGCAAACACTGAAGCTTTCTTT.

The chain recombines TRBV7-9 with TRBJ2-1; possibly TRBD2 for D (7 bases). Per germline, CDR1 SEHNR and CDR2 FQNEAQ (reference sequence). The CDR3 runs to 17 residues. V was pared by 5 bases and J by 8 bases, with 25 bases between. The DNA for the CDR3 is TGTGCCAGCAGCCTCGGACTAGTGGTCGGGGGCAGCCATGAGCAGTTCTTC. It specifies CASSLGLVVGGSHEQFF.

The J gene is TRBJ1-2, the V gene TRBV6-5; perhaps TRBD1 as D (5 bases). The length of the CDR3 is 13 residues. Germline loops: CDR1 MNHEY, CDR2 SVGAGI. The ends were cut back, 2 bases at V and 6 bases at J, with 10 bases in the middle. The CDR3 sequence: CASSYPGHDGYTF. CDR3 coding DNA: TGTGCCAGCAGTTACCCCGGACACGATGGCTACACCTTC.

J is TRBJ2-3 and V is TRBV29-1, with D maybe TRBD1 (6 bases). This CDR3 is 12 amino acids long. Between the trimmed V and J ends, which lost 7 bases and 3 bases, there was a span of 11 bases. The germline V gene encodes CDR1 SQVTM and CDR2 ANQGSEA. CDR3 DNA sequence: TGCAGCGGCCTTAGGGGGACAGATACGCAGTATTTT. Translating gives CSGLRGTDTQYF.

The rearrangement links TRBV7-9 to TRBJ1-4; perhaps TRBD1 as D (6 bases). The germline V gene has CDR1 SEHNR and CDR2 FQNEAQ (reference sequence). Deletions cut 2 bases from V and 2 bases from J, with 12 bases between. This CDR3 comprises 16 residues. The DNA of the CDR3 is TGTGCCAGCAGCTTAATATCAGGGGCGACTAATGAAAAACTGTTTTTT. Translating it yields CASSLISGATNEKLFF.

The sample holds one count of this clone. This sequence joins TRBV2 and TRBJ2-3; D gene unclear. The V gene's germline CDR1 is SNHLY and CDR2 FYNNEI. The CDR3 totals 16 residues. V lost 8 bases and J lost 2, with 20 bases in between. The CDR3 region has the DNA TGTGCCAGCGGTATCGGCAGGCTACCCCTCACAGATACGCAGTATTTT. It yields the protein CASGIGRLPLTDTQYF.

The rearrangement uses TRBV27 and TRBJ2-7; TRBD1 is a possible D gene (6 bases). This CDR3 comprises 15 residues. Germline values: CDR1 MNHEY, CDR2 SMNVEV (reference sequence). Trimming cost V 6 bases and J 0 bases, with 15 bases left between them. The CDR3 nucleotides read TGTGCCAGCAGGATGACAGGCCTTAGCTCCTACGAGCAGTACTTC. Amino acids: CASRMTGLSSYEQYF.

Notes on this clone: The identical CDR3 is also encoded by other nucleotide sequences in the sample. The V and J genes are TRBV18 and TRBJ2-7; 7 nucleotides line up with TRBD1. The ends lost 2 bases at V and 0 bases at J; junction bases unmatched: 1. Per germline, CDR1 KGHSH and CDR2 LQKENI. This CDR3 is built from 14 residues. The CDR3 loop is CASSPGQASYEQYF. The CDR3, as DNA: TGTGCCAGCTCACCAGGACAGGCCTCCTACGAGCAGTACTTC. The entire variable domain, with the rest obtained from reference TRBV18 and TRBJ2-7, is as follows: NAGVMQNPRHLVRRRGQEARLRCSPMKGHSHVYWYRQLPEEGLKFMVYLQKENIIDESGMPKERFSAEFPKEGPSILRIQQVVRGDSAAYFCASSPGQASYEQYFGPGTRLTVT.

The chain carries TRBV28 and TRBJ1-3; D not certain. V lost 6 bases to trimming and J lost 2 bases, with 5 bases between them. The CDR3 is 12 amino acids. Germline V gene sequence: CDR1 MDHEN, CDR2 SYDVKM. The CDR3 reads CASSLPGNTIYF. In DNA form, the CDR3 reads TGTGCCAGCAGCCTACCTGGAAACACCATATATTTT.

This clone was found once. The chain recombines TRBV19 with TRBJ1-2, with 8 bases identical to TRBD1. The germline gives CDR1 LNHDA, CDR2 SQIVND (reference sequence). Trimming removed 6 bases from V and 6 bases from J; junction bases left unmatched: 9. The CDR3 consists of 14 residues. In DNA form, the CDR3 reads TGTGCCAGTAGCGAATTCCGACAGGGGCATGGCTACACCTTC. Protein sequence: CASSEFRQGHGYTF. The full variable domain, rest sourced from reference TRBV19 and TRBJ1-2, is DGGITQSPKYLFRKEGQNVTLSCEQNLNHDAMYWYRQDPGQGLRLIYYSQIVNDFQKGDIAEGYSVSREKKESFPLTVTSAQKNPTAFYLCASSEFRQGHGYTFGSGTRLTVV.

This chain connects TRBV4-1 to TRBJ2-3; 7 bases align to TRBD2. The CDR3 is 15 residues long. The trim removed 0 bases at V and 7 bases at J, leaving 7 bases unmatched. Germline V gene sequence: CDR1 MGHRA, CDR2 YSYEKL. In DNA, the CDR3 is TGCGCCAGCAGCCAAGAGGGAGGGAGGTCAAATACGCAGTATTTT. Translating it yields CASSQEGGRSNTQYF.

The CDR3 reads CASNEGGRAQYF. For the CDR3, the DNA is TGTGCCAGCAATGAGGGAGGGAGGGCCCAGTACTTC. This chain links TRBV6-1 with TRBJ2-5; 7 bases match TRBD2. CDR1 and CDR2 (germline): MNHNS, SASEGT. The J segment lost 9 bases and the V segment lost 7 bases, leaving 8 bases of the junction unmatched. The length of the CDR3 is 12 residues.

The chain links TRBV28 to TRBJ1-5, with D unresolved. V was pared by 3 bases and J by 4 bases, with 10 bases between. Per germline, CDR1 MDHEN and CDR2 SYDVKM. The CDR3 sequence is 14 residues long. DNA of the CDR3: TGTGCCAGCAGTTTGTACAGTATAAATCAGCCCCAGCATTTT. Translation: CASSLYSINQPQHF.

The V call is TRBV2, the J call TRBJ1-5, with 8 bases that match TRBD1. The CDR3 is 14 amino acids. The germline CDR1 and CDR2 sequences are SNHLY and FYNNEI. Trimming at V came to 6 bases and at J to 1 base, leaving 2 bases not matched to a gene. The CDR3 protein is CASRGQASNQPQHF. The CDR3 bases are TGTGCCAGCAGGGGACAGGCGAGCAATCAGCCCCAGCATTTT.

The chain joins TRBV19 to TRBJ1-4, with TRBD1 identical over 7 bases. Germline V gene data show CDR1 as LNHDA and CDR2 as SQIVND (reference sequence). The J segment lost 0 bases and the V segment lost 10 bases, leaving 11 bases of the junction unmatched. CDR3 length: 16 residues. CDR3 sequence: CATGLSRGATNEKLFF. The CDR3 coding sequence is TGTGCCACCGGATTGAGCAGGGGGGCAACTAATGAAAAACTGTTTTTT.

The J gene is TRBJ2-5, the V gene TRBV18; TRBD2 might be the D (5 bases). This CDR3 spans 15 amino acids. The ends were cut back, 4 bases at V and 1 base at J, with 13 bases in the middle. Germline CDR1 is KGHSH and CDR2 is LQKENI. CDR3 region: CASSQAGRVQETQYF. DNA for the CDR3: TGTGCCAGCTCACAGGCCGGGCGGGTCCAAGAGACCCAGTACTTC. Complete variable domain (other parts from reference TRBV18 and TRBJ2-5): NAGVMQNPRHLVRRRGQEARLRCSPMKGHSHVYWYRQLPEEGLKFMVYLQKENIIDESGMPKERFSAEFPKEGPSILRIQQVVRGDSAAYFCASSQAGRVQETQYFGPGTRLLVL.

This clone showed up just a few times. The rearrangement links TRBV11-2 to TRBJ1-6; D remains unclear. The length of the CDR3 is 13 residues. The V and J ends lost 1 base and 10 bases respectively, with 8 bases between them. Per the germline V gene, CDR1 is SGHAT and CDR2 is FQNNGV. CDR3: CASSLVRESPLHF. In DNA, the CDR3 is TGTGCCAGCAGCTTAGTGCGAGAGTCACCCCTCCACTTT.